The entry below describes one T cell receptor (beta chain). Its antigen target is currently unknown. No much larger clone exists at a distance of one base, and base qualities are not known. TCRbeta CDR3 regions were amplified from genomic DNA using the immunoSEQ Assay, a bias-controlled multiplex PCR. In the source study's methods: The number of nucleated cells in each sample was estimated from the amplification of reference gene primers within the assay. Sequence reads were collapsed and filtered to measure the absolute abundance of every unique TCRbeta CDR3 rearrangement. For each sample, productive Simpson clonality was calculated by taking the square root of Simpson's diversity index across productive rearrangements. Imported from immuneACCESS, the table was reduced by TCRdb to in-frame sequences with V and J called. These copies leave out some clones; in studies compared against another copy, an unresolved V gene accounts for under half, and the cause of the remainder is not known. For V, J and clone size, that table is used; D and trimming come from the DNA. This sample lists some 140,000 clones; about 85% were detected once. Together, the top ten hold less than 5% of the sample.

CDR1 MNHNS and CDR2 SASEGT were looked up in the germline V gene. The CDR3 spans 14 residues, from the cysteine through the phenylalanine. Only CDR3 DNA is held: 42 bases, read in frame from base 1. Trimming removed 2 bases from V and 6 bases from J, leaving 11 bases between the germline ends. The record originates from a study of blood T cell repertoires in COVID-19 (dated by TCRdb to the early 2020s). About the full investigation: Samples covering the acute and convalescent phases of COVID-19 were provided by collaborators in the United States, Italy and Spain. The prospective study material was composed of cDNA or gDNA derived from T cells, B-cell-depleted T cells, or PBMCs. The dataset comprised deeply sampled blood TCRbeta repertoires from subjects exposed to, actively infected with, or recovered from COVID-19. The repertoires were released in a freely available public database intended as a resource for research on the immune response to SARS-CoV-2. The samples were drawn from two sources: the first 160 participants of the ongoing ImmuneRACE study, and about 1,300 subjects contributed by 6 global collaborators. A de-identified subject ID, COVID-19 status, age in years and sex were almost always included in the sample metadata. Where available, HLA class I and class II types were taken from metadata supplied by the sample provider and were not determined by assay-based typing. The paper as a whole reports these results and caveats: The quantity of clinical and demographic metadata differed by source and by participant and was supplied without curation.

In Seattle, one collaborating source enrolled patients while the infection was active and tracked those patients longitudinally over the course of disease. Each collaborating institution followed its own protocols to collect whole blood in K2EDTA tubes. Collaborator samples were shipped for TCRbeta analysis as frozen whole blood, isolated PBMCs, or DNA extracted from either sample type. The chain is assembled from TRBV6-1 and TRBJ2-1, and the D gene may be TRBD2, 5 bases matching. The clonotype was recovered from a woman in her 70s with COVID-19, enrolled during active disease. The specimen sequenced was peripheral blood. DNA sequence: TGTGCCAGCAGTGAACTGACTCGGGGCAATGAGCAGTTCTTC. Protein translation: CASSELTRGNEQFF.